This TCR beta chain appears in the sequencing data of a study of OX40 agonist ivuxolimab in advanced cancers. Study at large: Six ivuxolimab dose levels, 0.01 to 10 mg/kg, were given intravenously every 2 weeks. Participants averaged approximately 60 years of age (range roughly 23 to 85) and were over 75% male.

Libraries were prepared by immunoSEQ multiplex PCR; TCRdb keeps only in-frame clonotypes and omits some of them. The data contain about 64,000 clones, around nine tenths of them singletons. Whole-study findings and limits: Blood T cells, both CD4+ and CD8+, expanded clonally by week 6 at 0.1 to 3.0 mg/kg. In the expanded peripheral T cells, antigen specificity was never determined.

A word on this clone: What it binds is unknown.

Germline V gives CDR1 GTSNPN, CDR2 SVGIG (reference sequence). V lost 0 bases and J 0 bases, leaving 24 bases between the germline ends. This CDR3 spans 20 amino acids. This receptor was identified in an adult with an advanced solid tumor such as melanoma, head and neck, liver or kidney cancer. The chain joins TRBV30 to TRBJ1-3, with D uncertain. Material: CD4+ or CD8+ T cells sorted from blood, obtained in a trial of the OX40 agonist ivuxolimab. The CDR3 DNA reads as TGTGCCTGGAGTGTACTCGTCTCGGTGCCGGACCGAAGCTCTGGAAACACCATATATTTT. Amino acids: CAWSVLVSVPDRSSGNTIYF.